This record concerns one T cell receptor beta chain sequence. Its antigen is undetermined. The TCR library protocol attached unique molecular identifiers to the individual cDNA molecules. From the 5' RACE reads, TCRdb called clonotypes with MiXCR, one entry per CDR3 protein. The table shows approximately 50,000 distinct CDR3 sequences, with approximately 8.5% occurring only once. The sample belongs to a study of early T cells in non-severe SARS-CoV-2 infection. Study in general: Bulk RNA isolated from unsorted whole blood underwent sequencing; chains were not paired. Study results and caveats: Using VDJdb, the matching emphasized anti-spike CD8 responses while missing private and CD4 specificities.

The CDR3 covers 15 residues. V lost 5 bases to trimming and J lost 11 bases, with 24 bases between them. The chain joins TRBV12-3 or TRBV12-4 to TRBJ1-1; D is perhaps TRBD1 (6 bases). The material sequenced was whole blood. The clonotype originates from an adult who was a healthcare worker with PCR-confirmed SARS-CoV-2 infection or an uninfected control (not recorded which). As DNA, the CDR3 is TGTGCCAGCAGTACCGACTTGACAGGTCTGGTGGGGGCTTTCTTT. Amino acids: CASSTDLTGLVGAFF.